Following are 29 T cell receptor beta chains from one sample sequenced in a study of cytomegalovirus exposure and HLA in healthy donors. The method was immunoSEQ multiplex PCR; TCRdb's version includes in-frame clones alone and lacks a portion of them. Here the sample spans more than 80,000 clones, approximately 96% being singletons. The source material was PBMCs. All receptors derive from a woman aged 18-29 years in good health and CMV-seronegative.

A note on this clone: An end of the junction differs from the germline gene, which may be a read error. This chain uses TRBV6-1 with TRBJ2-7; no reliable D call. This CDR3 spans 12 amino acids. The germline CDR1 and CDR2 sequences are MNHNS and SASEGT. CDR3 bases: TGTGCCAGCAGGGAAGGTTCTTACGAGCAGTACTTC. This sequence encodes CASREGSYEQYF.

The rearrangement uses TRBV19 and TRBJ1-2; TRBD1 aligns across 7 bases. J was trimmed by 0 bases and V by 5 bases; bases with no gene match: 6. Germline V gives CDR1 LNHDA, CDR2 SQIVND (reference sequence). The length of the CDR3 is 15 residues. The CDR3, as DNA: TGTGCCAGTAGTCTCGACAGGGCTGCTAACTATGGCTACACCTTC. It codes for CASSLDRAANYGYTF. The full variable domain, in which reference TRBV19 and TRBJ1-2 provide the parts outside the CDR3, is DGGITQSPKYLFRKEGQNVTLSCEQNLNHDAMYWYRQDPGQGLRLIYYSQIVNDFQKGDIAEGYSVSREKKESFPLTVTSAQKNPTAFYLCASSLDRAANYGYTFGSGTRLTVV.

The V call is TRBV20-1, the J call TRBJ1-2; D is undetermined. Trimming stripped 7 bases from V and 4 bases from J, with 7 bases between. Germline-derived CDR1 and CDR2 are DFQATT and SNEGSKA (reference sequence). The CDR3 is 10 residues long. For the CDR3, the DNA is TGCAGTGTGGGCGTCTATGGCTACACCTTC. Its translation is CSVGVYGYTF.

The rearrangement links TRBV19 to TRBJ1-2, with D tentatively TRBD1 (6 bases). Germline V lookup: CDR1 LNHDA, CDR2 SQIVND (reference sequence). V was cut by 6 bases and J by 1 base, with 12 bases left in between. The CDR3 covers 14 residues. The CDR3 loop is CASRTGQLNYGYTF. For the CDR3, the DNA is TGTGCCAGTAGGACAGGCCAGCTTAACTATGGCTACACCTTC.

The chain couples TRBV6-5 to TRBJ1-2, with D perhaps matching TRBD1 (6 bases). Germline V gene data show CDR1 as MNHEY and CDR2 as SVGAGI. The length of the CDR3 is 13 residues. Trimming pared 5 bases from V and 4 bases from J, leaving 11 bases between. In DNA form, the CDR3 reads TGTGCCAGCAGTAGTGGACAGAGCTATGGCTACACCTTC. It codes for CASSSGQSYGYTF.

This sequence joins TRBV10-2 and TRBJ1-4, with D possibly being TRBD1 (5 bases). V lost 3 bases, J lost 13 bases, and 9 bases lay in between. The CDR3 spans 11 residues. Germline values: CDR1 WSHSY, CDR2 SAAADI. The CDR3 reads CASSEDSVLFF. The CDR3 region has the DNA TGCGCCAGCAGTGAAGACAGCGTACTGTTTTTT.

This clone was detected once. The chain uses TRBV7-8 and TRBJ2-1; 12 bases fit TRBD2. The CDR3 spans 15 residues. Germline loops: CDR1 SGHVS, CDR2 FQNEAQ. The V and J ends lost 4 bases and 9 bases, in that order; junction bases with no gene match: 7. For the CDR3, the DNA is TGTGCCAGCAGCTGGACTAGCGGGACCCACGGTGAGCAGTTCTTC. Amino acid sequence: CASSWTSGTHGEQFF.

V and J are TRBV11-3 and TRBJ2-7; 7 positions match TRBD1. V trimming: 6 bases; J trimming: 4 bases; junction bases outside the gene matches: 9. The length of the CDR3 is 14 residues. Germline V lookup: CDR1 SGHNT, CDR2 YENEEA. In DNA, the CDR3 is TGTGCCAGCAGTATGACAGGGAAGATTTACGAGCAGTACTTC. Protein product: CASSMTGKIYEQYF.

This chain's CDR3 is CASSLSPSPSGQETQYF. In DNA form, the CDR3 reads TGCGCCAGCAGCTTGTCACCCAGCCCTAGCGGACAAGAGACCCAGTACTTC. This chain connects TRBV5-1 to TRBJ2-5; 7 bases match TRBD2. Germline CDR1 is SGHRS and CDR2 is YFSETQ. This CDR3 has 17 amino acids. The junction had 11 bases not matched to a gene; V was cut back by 1 base and J by 2 bases. Complete variable domain (other parts from reference TRBV5-1 and TRBJ2-5): KAGVTQTPRYLIKTRGQQVTLSCSPISGHRSVSWYQQTPGQGLQFLFEYFSETQRNKGNFPGRFSGRQFSNSRSEMNVSTLELGDSALYLCASSLSPSPSGQETQYFGPGTRLLVL.

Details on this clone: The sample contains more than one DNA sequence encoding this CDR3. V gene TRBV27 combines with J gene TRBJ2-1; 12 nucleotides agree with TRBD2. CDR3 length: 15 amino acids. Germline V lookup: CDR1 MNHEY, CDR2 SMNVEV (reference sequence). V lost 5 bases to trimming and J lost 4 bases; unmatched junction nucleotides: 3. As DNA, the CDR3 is TGTGCCAGCAGTCGCCTAGCGGGAGGGTACAATGAGCAGTTCTTC. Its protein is CASSRLAGGYNEQFF.

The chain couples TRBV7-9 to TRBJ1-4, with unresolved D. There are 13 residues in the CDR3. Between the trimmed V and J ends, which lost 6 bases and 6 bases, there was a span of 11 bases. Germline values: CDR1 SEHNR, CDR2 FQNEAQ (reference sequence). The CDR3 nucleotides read TGTGCCAGCAGACCAGGTATCGATGAAAAACTGTTTTTT. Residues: CASRPGIDEKLFF.

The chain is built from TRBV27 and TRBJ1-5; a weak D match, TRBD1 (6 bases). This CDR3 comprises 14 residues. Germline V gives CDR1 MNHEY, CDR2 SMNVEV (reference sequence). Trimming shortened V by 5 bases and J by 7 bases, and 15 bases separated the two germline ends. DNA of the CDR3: TGTGCCAGCAGTGACGGGACACGAAGACAGCCCCAGCATTTT. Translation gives CASSDGTRRQPQHF.

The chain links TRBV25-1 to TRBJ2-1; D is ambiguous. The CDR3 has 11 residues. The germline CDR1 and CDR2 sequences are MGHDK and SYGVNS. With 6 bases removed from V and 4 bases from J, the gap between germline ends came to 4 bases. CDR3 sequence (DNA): TGTGCCAGCAGGCTATACAATGAGCAGTTCTTC. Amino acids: CASRLYNEQFF.

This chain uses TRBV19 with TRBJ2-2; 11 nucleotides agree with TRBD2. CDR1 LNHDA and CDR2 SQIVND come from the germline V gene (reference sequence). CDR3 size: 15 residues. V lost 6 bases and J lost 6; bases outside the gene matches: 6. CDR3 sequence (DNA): TGTGCCAGTAGCAAACTAGCGGGAGTCCCCGGGGAGCTGTTTTTT. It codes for CASSKLAGVPGELFF.

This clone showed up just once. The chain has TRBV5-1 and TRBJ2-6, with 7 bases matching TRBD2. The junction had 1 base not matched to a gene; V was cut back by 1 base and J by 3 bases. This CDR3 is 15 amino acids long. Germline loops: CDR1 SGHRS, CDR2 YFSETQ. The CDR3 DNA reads TGCGCCAGCAGCTTGACGGGGGGTGGGGCCAACGTCCTGACTTTC. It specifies CASSLTGGGANVLTF.

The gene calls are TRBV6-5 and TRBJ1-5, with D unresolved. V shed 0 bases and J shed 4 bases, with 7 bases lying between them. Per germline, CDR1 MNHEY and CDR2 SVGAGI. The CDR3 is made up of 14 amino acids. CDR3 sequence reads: CASSYSSGNQPQHF. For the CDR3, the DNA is TGTGCCAGCAGTTACTCCAGCGGGAATCAGCCCCAGCATTTT.

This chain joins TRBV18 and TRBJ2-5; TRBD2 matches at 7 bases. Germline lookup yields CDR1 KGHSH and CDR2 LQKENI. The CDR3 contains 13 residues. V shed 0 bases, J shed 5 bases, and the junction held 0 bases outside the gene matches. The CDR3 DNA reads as TGTGCCAGCTCACCACCAGCGGGGGAGACCCAGTACTTC. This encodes CASSPPAGETQYF.

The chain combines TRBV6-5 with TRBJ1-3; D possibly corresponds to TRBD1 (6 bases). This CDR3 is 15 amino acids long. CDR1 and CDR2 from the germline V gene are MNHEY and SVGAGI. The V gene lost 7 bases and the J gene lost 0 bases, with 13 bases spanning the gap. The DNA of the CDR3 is TGTGCCAGCACCCAGGGGATTTTCTCTGGAAACACCATATATTTT. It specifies CASTQGIFSGNTIYF.

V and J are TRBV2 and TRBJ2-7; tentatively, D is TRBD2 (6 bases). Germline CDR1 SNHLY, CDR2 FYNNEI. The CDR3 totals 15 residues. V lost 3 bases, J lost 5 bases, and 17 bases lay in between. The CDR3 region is CASSDGGAGGDEQYF. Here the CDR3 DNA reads TGTGCCAGCAGTGATGGAGGCGCGGGCGGGGACGAGCAGTACTTC.

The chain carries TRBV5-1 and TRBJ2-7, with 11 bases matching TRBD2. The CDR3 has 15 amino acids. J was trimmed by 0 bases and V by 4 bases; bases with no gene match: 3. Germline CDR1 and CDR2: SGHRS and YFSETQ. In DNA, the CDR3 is TGCGCCAGCAGCCCAGGACTAGCGGGCTCCTACGAGCAGTACTTC. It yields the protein CASSPGLAGSYEQYF.

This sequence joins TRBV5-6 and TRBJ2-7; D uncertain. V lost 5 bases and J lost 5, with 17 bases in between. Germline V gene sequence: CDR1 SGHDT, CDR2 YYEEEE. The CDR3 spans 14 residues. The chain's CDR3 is CASSQVAKQDEQYF. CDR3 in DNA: TGTGCCAGCAGTCAGGTGGCCAAGCAAGACGAGCAGTACTTC.

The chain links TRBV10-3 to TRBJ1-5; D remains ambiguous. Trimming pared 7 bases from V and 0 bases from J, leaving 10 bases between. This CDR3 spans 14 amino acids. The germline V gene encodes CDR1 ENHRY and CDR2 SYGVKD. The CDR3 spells CAINAQFSNQPQHF. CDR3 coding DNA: TGTGCCATCAATGCACAGTTTAGCAATCAGCCCCAGCATTTT.

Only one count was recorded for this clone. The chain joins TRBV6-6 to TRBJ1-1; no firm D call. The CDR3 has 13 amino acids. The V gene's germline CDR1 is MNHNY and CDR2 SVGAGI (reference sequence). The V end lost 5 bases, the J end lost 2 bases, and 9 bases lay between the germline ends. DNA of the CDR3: TGTGCCAGCAGTGTGACACCTAACACTGAAGCTTTCTTT. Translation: CASSVTPNTEAFF.

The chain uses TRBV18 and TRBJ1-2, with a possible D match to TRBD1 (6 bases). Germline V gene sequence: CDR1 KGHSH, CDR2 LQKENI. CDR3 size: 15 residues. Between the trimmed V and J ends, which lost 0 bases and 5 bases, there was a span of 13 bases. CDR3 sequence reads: CASSPPNRDFYGYTF. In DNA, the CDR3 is TGTGCCAGCTCACCACCCAACAGGGATTTTTATGGCTACACCTTC.

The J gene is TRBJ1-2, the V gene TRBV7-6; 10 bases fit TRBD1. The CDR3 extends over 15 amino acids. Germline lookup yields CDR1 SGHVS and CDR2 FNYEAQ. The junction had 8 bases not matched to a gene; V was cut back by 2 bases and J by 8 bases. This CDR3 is CASSLPGTGEYGYTF. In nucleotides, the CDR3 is TGTGCCAGCAGCTTACCCGGGACAGGGGAATACGGCTACACCTTC.

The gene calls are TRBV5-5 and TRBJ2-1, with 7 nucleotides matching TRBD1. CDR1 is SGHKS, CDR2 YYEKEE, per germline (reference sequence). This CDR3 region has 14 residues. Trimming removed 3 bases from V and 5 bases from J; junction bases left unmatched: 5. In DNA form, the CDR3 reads TGTGCCAGCAGCTCCTTAGACAGGGACAATGAGCAGTTCTTC. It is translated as CASSSLDRDNEQFF.

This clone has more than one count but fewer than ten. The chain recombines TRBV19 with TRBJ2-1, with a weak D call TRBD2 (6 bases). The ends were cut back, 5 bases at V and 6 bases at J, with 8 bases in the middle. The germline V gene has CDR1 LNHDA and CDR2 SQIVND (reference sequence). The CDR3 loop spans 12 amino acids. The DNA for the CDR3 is TGTGCCAGTAGTGGAGGGTTCAATGAGCAGTTCTTC. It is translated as CASSGGFNEQFF.

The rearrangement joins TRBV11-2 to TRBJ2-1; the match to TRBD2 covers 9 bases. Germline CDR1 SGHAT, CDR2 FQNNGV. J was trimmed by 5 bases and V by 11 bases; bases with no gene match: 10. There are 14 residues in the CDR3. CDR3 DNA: TGTGCCGCCTCAAGGGCTAGCGGGGACAATGAGCAGTTCTTC. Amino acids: CAASRASGDNEQFF.

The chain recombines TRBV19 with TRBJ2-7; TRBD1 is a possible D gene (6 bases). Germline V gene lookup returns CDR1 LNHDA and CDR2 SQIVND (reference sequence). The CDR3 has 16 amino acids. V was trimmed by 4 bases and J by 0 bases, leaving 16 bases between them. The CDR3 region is CASSRRQAMSSYEQYF. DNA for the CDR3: TGTGCCAGTAGTAGAAGACAGGCTATGAGCTCCTACGAGCAGTACTTC. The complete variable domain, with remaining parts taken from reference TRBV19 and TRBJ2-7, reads DGGITQSPKYLFRKEGQNVTLSCEQNLNHDAMYWYRQDPGQGLRLIYYSQIVNDFQKGDIAEGYSVSREKKESFPLTVTSAQKNPTAFYLCASSRRQAMSSYEQYFGPGTRLTVT.